A few counts support the clone carrying this T cell receptor (beta chain). This specimen belongs to a study of human T cells and chemical hapten exposure. Across the study: Sensitization involved placing 2% DPC onto a 2 cm by 2 cm region of upper inner arm skin.

The CDR3 has 16 amino acids. Trimming cost V 0 bases and J 3 bases; bases outside gene matches: 9. Per germline, CDR1 DFQATT and CDR2 SNEGSKA (reference sequence). TCRdb itself ran the RACE reads through MiXCR, one entry per CDR3 protein. In the table there are some 59,000 distinct CDR3 sequences, about 11% of which are singletons. The time point: pre-sensitization, week 0. Treatment given: therapeutic diphenylcyclopropenone sensitization with weekly scalp DPC. The sequenced sample was whole blood, obtained in connection with sensitization to the hapten diphenylcyclopropenone (DPC). The chain couples TRBV20-1 to TRBJ2-7; TRBD2 aligns across 9 bases. This receptor was taken from a middle-aged woman with alopecia areata. Some clones in this sample may be carry-over from other donors' samples. The CDR3 reads CSARDSASGTIYEQYF. CDR3 nucleotide sequence: TGCAGTGCTAGAGATTCGGCTAGCGGGACGATCTACGAGCAGTACTTC.